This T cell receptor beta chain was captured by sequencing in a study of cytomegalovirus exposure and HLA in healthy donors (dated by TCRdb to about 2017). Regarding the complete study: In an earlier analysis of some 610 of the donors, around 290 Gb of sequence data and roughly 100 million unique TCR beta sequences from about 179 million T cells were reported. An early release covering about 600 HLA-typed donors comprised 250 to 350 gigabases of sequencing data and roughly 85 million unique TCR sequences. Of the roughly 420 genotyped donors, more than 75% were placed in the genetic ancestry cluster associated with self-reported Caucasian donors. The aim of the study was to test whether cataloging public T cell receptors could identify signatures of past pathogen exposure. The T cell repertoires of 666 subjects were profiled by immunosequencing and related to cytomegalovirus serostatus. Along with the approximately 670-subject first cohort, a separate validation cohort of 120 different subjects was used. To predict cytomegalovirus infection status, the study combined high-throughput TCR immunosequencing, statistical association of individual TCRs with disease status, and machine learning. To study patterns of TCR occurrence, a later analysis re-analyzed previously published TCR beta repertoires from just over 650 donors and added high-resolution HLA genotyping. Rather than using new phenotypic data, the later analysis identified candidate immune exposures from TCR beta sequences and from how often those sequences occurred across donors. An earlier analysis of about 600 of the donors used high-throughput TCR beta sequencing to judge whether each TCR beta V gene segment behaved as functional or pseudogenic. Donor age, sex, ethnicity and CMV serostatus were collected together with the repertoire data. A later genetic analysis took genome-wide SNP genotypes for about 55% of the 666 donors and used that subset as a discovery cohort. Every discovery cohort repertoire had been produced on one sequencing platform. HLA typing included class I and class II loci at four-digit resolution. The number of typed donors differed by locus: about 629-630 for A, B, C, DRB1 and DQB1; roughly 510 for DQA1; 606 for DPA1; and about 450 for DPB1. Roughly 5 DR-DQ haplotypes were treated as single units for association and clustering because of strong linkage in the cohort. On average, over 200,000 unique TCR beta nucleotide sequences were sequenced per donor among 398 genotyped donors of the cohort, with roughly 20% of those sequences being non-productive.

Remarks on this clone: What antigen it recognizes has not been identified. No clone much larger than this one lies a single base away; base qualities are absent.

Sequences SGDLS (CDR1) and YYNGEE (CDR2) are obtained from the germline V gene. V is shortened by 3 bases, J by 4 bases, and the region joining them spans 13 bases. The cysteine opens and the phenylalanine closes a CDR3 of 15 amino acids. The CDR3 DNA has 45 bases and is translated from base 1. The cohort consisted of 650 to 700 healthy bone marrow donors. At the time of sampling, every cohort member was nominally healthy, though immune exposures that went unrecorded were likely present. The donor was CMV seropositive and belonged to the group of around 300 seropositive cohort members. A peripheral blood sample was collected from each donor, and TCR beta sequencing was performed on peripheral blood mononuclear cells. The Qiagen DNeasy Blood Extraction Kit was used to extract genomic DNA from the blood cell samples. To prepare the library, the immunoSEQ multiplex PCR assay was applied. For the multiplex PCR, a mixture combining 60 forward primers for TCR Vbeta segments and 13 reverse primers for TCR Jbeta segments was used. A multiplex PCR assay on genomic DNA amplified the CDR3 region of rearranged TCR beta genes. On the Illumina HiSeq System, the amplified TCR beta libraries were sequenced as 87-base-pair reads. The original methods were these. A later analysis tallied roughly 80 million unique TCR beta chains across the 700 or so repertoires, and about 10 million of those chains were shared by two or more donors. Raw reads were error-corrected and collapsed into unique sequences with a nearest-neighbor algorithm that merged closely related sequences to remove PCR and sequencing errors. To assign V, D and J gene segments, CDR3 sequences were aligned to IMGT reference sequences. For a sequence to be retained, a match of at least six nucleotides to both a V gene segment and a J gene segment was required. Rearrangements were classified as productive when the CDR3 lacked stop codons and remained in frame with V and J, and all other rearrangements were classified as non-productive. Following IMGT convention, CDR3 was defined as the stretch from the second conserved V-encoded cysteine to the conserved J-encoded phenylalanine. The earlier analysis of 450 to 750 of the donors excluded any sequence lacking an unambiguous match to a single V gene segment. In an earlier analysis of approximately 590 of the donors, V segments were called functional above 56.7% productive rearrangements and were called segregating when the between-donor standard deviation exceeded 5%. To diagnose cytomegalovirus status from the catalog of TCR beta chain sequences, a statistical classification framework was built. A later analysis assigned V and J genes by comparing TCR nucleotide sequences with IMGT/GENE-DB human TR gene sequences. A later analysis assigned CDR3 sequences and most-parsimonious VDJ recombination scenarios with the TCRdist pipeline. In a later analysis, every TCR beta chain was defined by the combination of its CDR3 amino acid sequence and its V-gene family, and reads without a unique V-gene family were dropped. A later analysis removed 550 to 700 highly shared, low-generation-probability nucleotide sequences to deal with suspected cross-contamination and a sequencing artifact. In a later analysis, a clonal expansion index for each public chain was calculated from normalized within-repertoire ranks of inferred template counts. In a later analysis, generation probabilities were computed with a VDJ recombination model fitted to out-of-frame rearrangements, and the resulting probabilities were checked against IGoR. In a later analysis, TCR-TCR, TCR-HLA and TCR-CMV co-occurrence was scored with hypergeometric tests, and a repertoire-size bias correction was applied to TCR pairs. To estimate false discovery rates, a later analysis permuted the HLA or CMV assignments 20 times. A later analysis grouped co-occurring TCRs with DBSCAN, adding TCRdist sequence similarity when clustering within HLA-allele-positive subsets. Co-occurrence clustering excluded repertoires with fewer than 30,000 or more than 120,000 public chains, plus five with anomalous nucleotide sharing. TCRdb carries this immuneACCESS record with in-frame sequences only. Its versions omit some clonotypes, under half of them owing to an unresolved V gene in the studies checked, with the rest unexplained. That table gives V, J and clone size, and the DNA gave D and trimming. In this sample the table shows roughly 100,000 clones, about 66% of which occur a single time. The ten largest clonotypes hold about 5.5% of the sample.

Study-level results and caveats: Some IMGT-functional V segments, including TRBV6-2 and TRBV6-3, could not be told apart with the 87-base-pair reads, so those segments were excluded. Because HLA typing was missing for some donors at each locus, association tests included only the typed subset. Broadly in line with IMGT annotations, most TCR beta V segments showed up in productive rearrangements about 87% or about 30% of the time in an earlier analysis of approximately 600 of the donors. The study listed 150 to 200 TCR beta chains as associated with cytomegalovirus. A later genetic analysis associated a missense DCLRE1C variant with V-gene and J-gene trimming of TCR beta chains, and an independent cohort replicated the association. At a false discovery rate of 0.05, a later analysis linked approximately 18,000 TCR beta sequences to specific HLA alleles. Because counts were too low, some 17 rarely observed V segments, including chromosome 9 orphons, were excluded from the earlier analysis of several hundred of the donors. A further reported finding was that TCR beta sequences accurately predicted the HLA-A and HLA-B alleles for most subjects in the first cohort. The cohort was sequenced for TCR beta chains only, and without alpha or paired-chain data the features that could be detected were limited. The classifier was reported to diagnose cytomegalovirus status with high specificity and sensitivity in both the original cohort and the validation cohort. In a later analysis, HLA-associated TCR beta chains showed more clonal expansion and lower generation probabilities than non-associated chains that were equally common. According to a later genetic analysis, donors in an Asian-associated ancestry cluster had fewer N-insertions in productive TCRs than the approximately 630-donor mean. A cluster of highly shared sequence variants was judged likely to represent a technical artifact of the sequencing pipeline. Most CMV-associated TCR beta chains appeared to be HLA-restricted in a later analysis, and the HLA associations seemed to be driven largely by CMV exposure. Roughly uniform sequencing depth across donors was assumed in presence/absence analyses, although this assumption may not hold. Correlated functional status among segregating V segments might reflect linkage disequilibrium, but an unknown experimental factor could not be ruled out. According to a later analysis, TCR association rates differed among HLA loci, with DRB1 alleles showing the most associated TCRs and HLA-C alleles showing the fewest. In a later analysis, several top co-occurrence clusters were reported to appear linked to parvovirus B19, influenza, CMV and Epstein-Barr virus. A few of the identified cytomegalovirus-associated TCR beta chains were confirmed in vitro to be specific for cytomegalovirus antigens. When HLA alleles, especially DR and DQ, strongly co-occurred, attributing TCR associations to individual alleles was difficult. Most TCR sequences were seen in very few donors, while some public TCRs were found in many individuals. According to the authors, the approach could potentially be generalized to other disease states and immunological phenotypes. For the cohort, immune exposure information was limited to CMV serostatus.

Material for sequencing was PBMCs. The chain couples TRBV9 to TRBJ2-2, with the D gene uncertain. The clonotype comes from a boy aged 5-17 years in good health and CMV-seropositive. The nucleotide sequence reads TGTGCCAGCAGCGGGCTAGGTCGTATCACCGGGGAGCTGTTTTTT. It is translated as CASSGLGRITGELFF.